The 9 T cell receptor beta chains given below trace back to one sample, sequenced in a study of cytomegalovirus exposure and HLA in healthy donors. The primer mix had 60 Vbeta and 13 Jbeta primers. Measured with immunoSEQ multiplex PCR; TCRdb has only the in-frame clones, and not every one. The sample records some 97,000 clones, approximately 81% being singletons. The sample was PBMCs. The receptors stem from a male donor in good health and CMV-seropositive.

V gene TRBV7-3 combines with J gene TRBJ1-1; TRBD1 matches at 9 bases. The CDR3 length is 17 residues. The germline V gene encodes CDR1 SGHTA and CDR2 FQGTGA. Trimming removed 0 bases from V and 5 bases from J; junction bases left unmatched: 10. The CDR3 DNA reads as TGTGCCAGCAGCTTAACGTTAGCGGGACAGGGCGGAACTGAAGCTTTCTTT. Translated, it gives CASSLTLAGQGGTEAFF.

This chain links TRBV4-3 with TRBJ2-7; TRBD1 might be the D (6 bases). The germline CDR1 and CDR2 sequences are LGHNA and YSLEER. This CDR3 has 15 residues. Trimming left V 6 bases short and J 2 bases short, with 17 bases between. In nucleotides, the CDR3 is TGCGCCAGCAGACAGAGCCGGGACATGGCCTACGAGCAGTACTTC. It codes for CASRQSRDMAYEQYF.

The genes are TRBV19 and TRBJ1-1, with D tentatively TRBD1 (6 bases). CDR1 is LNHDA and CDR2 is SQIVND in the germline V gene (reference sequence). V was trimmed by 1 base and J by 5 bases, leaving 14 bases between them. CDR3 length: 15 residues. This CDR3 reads CASSIVQGLGTEAFF. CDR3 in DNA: TGTGCCAGTAGTATAGTGCAGGGGCTTGGAACTGAAGCTTTCTTT. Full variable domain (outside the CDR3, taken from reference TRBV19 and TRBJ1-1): DGGITQSPKYLFRKEGQNVTLSCEQNLNHDAMYWYRQDPGQGLRLIYYSQIVNDFQKGDIAEGYSVSREKKESFPLTVTSAQKNPTAFYLCASSIVQGLGTEAFFGQGTRLTVV.

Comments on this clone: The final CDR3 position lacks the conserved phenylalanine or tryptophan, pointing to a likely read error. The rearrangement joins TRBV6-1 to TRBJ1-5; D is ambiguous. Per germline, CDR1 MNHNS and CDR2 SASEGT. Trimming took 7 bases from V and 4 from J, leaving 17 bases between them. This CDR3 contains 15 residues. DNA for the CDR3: TGTGCCAGCATCAAGGGTCCGGGGAAAAATCAGCCCCAGCATGTT. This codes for CASIKGPGKNQPQHV.

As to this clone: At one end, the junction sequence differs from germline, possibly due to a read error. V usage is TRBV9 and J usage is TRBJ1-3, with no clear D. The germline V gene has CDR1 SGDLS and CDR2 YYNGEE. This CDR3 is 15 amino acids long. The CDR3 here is CASSASPGSGNIIYF. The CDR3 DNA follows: TGTGCCAGCAGCGCGTCCCCGGGGTCTGGAAACATCATATATTTT. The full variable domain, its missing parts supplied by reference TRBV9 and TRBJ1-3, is DSGVTQTPKHLITATGQRVTLRCSPRSGDLSVYWYQQSLDQGLQFLIQYYNGEERAKGNILERFSAQQFPDLHSELNLSSLELGDSALYFCASSASPGSGNIIYFGEGSWLTVV.

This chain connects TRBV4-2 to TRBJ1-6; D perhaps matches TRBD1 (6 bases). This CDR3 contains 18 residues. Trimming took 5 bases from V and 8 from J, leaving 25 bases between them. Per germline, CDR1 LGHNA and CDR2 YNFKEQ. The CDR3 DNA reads TGTGCCAGCAGCTCTCTGGAAGTGGGGGCATCTGAGTATTCACCCCTCCACTTT. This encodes CASSSLEVGASEYSPLHF.

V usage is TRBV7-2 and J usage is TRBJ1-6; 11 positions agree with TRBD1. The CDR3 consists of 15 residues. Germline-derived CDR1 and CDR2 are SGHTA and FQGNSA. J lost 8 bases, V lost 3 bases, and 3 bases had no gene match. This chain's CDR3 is CASSFRTGGDSPLHF. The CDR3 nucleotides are TGTGCCAGCAGCTTTAGGACAGGGGGCGATTCACCCCTCCACTTT.

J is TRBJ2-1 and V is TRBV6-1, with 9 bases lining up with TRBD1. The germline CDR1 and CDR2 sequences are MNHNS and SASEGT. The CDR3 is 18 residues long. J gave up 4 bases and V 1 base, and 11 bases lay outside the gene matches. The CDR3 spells CASSEDATGTGIYNEQFF. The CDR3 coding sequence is TGTGCCAGCAGTGAAGACGCGACTGGGACAGGGATATACAATGAGCAGTTCTTC.

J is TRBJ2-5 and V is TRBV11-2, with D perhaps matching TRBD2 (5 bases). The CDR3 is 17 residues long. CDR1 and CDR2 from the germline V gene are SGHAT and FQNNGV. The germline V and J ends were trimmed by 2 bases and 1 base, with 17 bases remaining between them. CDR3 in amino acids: CASSLTRGWQTQETQYF. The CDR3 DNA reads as TGTGCCAGCAGCTTAACCCGGGGATGGCAGACCCAAGAGACCCAGTACTTC.